The 6 T cell receptor beta chains given below trace back to one sample, sequenced in a study of cytomegalovirus exposure and HLA in healthy donors (dated by TCRdb to about 2017). Libraries came from the immunoSEQ multiplex PCR assay. For the multiplex PCR, a mixture combining 60 forward primers for TCR Vbeta segments and 13 reverse primers for TCR Jbeta segments was used. TCRdb stores this immuneACCESS table with in-frame sequences only. Part of the clones is absent; in the studies checked, under half of the shortfall reflects unresolved V genes, and no reason is known for the rest. This sample has some 150,000 clones in its table, and approximately 80% of those were observed once. Around 4.1% of the sample is held by the ten biggest clonotypes. Sequencing input: PBMCs. The receptor source for this set is a woman aged 40 to 50 in good health and CMV-seronegative.

V is TRBV10-3 and J is TRBJ1-4; possibly TRBD1 for D (6 bases). V was clipped by 0 bases and J by 7 bases, with 15 bases between them. The CDR3 is 16 amino acids. Germline V gene data show CDR1 as ENHRY and CDR2 as SYGVKD. The CDR3 spells CAISESRGGLGEKLFF. DNA of the CDR3: TGTGCCATCAGTGAGTCTCGGGGGGGCTTGGGTGAAAAACTGTTTTTT.

This chain uses TRBV28 with TRBJ1-1; 7 nucleotides line up with TRBD1. Germline-derived CDR1 and CDR2 are MDHEN and SYDVKM. With 2 bases clipped from V and 1 base from J, the junction kept 7 bases outside the gene matches. The CDR3 sequence is 16 residues long. CDR3 DNA sequence: TGTGCCAGCAGTTTAACTCAGACAGGGAGGAACACTGAAGCTTTCTTT. Translating it yields CASSLTQTGRNTEAFF.

This sequence joins TRBV28 and TRBJ1-1; 7 bases map to TRBD1. In germline, CDR1 is MDHEN, CDR2 SYDVKM. Germline trimming cut 2 bases from V and 1 base from J; bases unmatched to any gene: 4. The CDR3 length is 15 residues. Written as DNA, the CDR3 is TGTGCCAGCAGTTTAGTTAAGGGGGCGAACACTGAAGCTTTCTTT. This gives the protein CASSLVKGANTEAFF. Complete variable domain (other parts from reference TRBV28 and TRBJ1-1): DVKVTQSSRYLVKRTGEKVFLECVQDMDHENMFWYRQDPGLGLRLIYFSYDVKMKEKGDIPEGYSVSREKKERFSLILESASTNQTSMYLCASSLVKGANTEAFFGQGTRLTVV.

The chain recombines TRBV5-6 with TRBJ1-1, with TRBD1 matching over 8 bases. Germline CDR1 SGHDT, CDR2 YYEEEE. The CDR3 has 15 residues. Losses at the gene ends were 3 bases for V and 3 bases for J; bases not matched to a gene: 7. CDR3 sequence: CASSSLQGADTEAFF. In DNA form, the CDR3 reads TGTGCCAGCAGCTCATTGCAGGGGGCGGACACTGAAGCTTTCTTT. Full variable domain (outside the CDR3, taken from reference TRBV5-6 and TRBJ1-1): DAGVTQSPTHLIKTRGQQVTLRCSPKSGHDTVSWYQQALGQGPQFIFQYYEEEERQRGNFPDRFSGHQFPNYSSELNVNALLLGDSALYLCASSSLQGADTEAFFGQGTRLTVV.

The chain has TRBV19 and TRBJ1-2; 8 nucleotides match TRBD1. CDR3 length: 16 amino acids. The germline V gene has CDR1 LNHDA and CDR2 SQIVND (reference sequence). Unmatched junction bases numbered 9, after V lost 2 bases and J lost 4 bases. CDR3 DNA: TGTGCCAGTAGTATAAACCGCGACAGGGGAGCCTATGGCTACACCTTC. Amino acid sequence: CASSINRDRGAYGYTF.

The J gene is TRBJ2-1, the V gene TRBV5-1, with 12 bases matching TRBD2. V lost 0 bases to trimming and J lost 8 bases; unmatched junction nucleotides: 18. This CDR3 has 20 residues. Germline CDR1 reads SGHRS; CDR2 reads YFSETQ. The CDR3 sequence is CASSLGLTSGGLTGSDEQFF. The CDR3 nucleotides are TGCGCCAGCAGCTTGGGCCTGACTAGCGGGGGCCTTACAGGTAGTGATGAGCAGTTCTTC.